This T cell receptor beta chain originates from a study of blood T cell repertoires in COVID-19. The wider study: In each case, the material was cDNA or gDNA derived from T cells, B-cell-depleted T cells, or PBMCs.

The repertoire was sequenced with immunoSEQ multiplex PCR; TCRdb's copy has only in-frame clones and lacks some. This table has 26,000 or so clones, roughly 90% appearing once. V trimming: 7 bases; J trimming: 2 bases; junction bases outside the gene matches: 11. From germline, CDR1 is MDHEN and CDR2 SYDVKM. This CDR3 has 16 residues. The sample comprised peripheral blood. V is TRBV28 and J is TRBJ2-3, with 8 bases lining up with TRBD2. The source is a human donor in a cohort sampled during active COVID-19. The CDR3: CASIGWGGGNTDTQYF. CDR3 sequence (DNA): TGTGCCAGCATAGGTTGGGGCGGGGGGAACACAGATACGCAGTATTTT.